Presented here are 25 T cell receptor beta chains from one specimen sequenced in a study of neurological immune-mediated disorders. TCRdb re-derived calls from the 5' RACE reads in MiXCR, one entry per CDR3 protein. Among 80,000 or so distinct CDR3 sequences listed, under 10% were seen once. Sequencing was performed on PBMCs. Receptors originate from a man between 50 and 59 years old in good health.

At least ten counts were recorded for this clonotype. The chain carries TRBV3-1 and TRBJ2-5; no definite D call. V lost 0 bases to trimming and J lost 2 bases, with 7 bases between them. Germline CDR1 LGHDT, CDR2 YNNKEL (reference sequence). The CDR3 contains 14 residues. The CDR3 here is CASSQEVPQETQYF. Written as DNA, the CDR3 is TGTGCCAGCAGCCAAGAAGTCCCACAAGAGACCCAGTACTTC.

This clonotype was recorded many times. CDR3 loop: CASSYGTGVADTQYF. CDR3 sequence (DNA): TGTGCCAGCAGTTACGGGACAGGGGTGGCAGATACGCAGTATTTT. This chain links TRBV6-6 with TRBJ2-3; TRBD1 matches at 10 bases. This CDR3 has 15 amino acids. The junction had 3 bases not matched to a gene; V was cut back by 2 bases and J by 4 bases. CDR1 MNHNY and CDR2 SVGAGI come from the germline V gene (reference sequence).

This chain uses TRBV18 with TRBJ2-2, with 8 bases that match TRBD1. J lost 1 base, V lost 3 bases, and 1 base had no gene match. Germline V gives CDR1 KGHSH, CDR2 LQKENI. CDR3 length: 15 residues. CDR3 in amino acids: CASSPDRGNTGELFF. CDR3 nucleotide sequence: TGTGCCAGCTCACCCGACAGGGGGAACACCGGGGAGCTGTTTTTT.

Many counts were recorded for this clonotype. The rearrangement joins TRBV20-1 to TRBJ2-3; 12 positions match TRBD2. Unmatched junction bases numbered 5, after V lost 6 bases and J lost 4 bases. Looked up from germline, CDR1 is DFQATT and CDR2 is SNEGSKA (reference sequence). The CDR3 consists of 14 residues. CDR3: CSAALAGGSDTQYF. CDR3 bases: TGCAGTGCGGCACTAGCGGGAGGCTCAGATACGCAGTATTTT.

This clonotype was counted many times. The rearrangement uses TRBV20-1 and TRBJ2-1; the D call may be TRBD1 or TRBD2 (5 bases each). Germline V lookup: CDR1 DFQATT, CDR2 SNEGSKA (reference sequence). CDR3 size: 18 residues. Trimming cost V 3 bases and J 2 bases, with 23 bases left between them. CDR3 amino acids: CSASHRQTGTGTYNEQFF. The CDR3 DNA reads TGCAGTGCTAGTCACCGCCAAACCGGGACGGGCACCTACAATGAGCAGTTCTTC.

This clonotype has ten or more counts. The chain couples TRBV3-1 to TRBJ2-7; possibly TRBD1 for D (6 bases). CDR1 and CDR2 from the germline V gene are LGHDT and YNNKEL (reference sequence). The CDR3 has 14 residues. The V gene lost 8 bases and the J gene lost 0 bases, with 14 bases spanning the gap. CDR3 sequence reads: CASGLTGVSYEQYF. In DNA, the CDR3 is TGTGCCAGCGGTCTGACAGGAGTCTCCTACGAGCAGTACTTC.

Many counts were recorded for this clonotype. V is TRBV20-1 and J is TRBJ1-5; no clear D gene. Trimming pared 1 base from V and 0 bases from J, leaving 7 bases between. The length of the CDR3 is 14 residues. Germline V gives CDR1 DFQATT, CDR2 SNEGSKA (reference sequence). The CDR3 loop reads CSARAGDSNQPQHF. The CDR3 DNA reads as TGCAGTGCTAGAGCTGGGGATAGCAATCAGCCCCAGCATTTT.

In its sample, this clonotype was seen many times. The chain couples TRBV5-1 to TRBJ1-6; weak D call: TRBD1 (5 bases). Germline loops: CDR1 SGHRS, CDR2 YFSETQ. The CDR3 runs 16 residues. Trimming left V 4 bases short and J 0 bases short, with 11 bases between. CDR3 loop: CASSPEGSSYNSPLHF. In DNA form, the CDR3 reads TGCGCCAGCAGCCCGGAGGGGAGCTCCTATAATTCACCCCTCCACTTT.

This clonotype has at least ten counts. This CDR3 is CASSDEGGGPARYGYTF. The CDR3 region has the DNA TGTGCCAGCAGCGACGAAGGAGGAGGCCCGGCTCGCTATGGCTACACCTTC. The J gene is TRBJ1-2, the V gene TRBV9; no reliable D call. The CDR3 has 17 residues. Germline V gives CDR1 SGDLS, CDR2 YYNGEE. Trimming pared 3 bases from V and 4 bases from J, leaving 22 bases between. Using reference TRBV9 and TRBJ1-2 for the parts outside the CDR3, the full variable domain is DSGVTQTPKHLITATGQRVTLRCSPRSGDLSVYWYQQSLDQGLQFLIQYYNGEERAKGNILERFSAQQFPDLHSELNLSSLELGDSALYFCASSDEGGGPARYGYTFGSGTRLTVV.

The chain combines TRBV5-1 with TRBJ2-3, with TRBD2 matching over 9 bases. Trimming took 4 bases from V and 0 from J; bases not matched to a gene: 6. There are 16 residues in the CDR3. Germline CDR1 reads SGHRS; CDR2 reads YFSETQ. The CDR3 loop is CASSAWGTSSTDTQYF. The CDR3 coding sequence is TGCGCCAGCAGCGCATGGGGGACTAGCAGCACAGATACGCAGTATTTT.

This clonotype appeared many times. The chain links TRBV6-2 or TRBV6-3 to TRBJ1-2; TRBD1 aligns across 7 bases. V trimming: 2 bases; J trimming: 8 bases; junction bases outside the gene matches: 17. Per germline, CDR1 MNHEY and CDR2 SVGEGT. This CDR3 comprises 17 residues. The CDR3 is CASSYPRGQSIRQGYTF. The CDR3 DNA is TGTGCCAGCAGTTACCCCAGGGGACAGTCGATCCGCCAGGGCTACACCTTC.

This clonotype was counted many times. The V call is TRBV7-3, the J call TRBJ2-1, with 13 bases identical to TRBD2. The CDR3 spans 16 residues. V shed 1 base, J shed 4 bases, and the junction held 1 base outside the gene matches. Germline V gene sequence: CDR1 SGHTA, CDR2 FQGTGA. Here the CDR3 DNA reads TGTGCCAGCAGCTTAAAGGGACTAGCGGGATACAATGAGCAGTTCTTC. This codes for CASSLKGLAGYNEQFF.

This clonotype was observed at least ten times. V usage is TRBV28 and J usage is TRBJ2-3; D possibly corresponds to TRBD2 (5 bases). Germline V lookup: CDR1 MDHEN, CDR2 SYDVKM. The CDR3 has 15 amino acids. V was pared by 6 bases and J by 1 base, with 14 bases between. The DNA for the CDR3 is TGTGCCAGCAGCCCCGAGGACTGGGGCACAGATACGCAGTATTTT. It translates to CASSPEDWGTDTQYF.

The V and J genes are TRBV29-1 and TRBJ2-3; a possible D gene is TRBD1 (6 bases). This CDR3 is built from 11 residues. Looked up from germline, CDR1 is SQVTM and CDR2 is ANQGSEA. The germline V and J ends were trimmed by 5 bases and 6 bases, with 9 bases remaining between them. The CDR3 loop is CSVKQGDTQYF. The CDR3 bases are TGCAGCGTTAAGCAGGGGGATACGCAGTATTTT.

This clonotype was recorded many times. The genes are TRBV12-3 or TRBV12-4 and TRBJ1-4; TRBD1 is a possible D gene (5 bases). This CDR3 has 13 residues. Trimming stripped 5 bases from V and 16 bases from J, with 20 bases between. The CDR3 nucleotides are TGTGCCAGCAGTCCCCGAGGTGGGGCCACCACGTTTTTT. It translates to CASSPRGGATTFF.

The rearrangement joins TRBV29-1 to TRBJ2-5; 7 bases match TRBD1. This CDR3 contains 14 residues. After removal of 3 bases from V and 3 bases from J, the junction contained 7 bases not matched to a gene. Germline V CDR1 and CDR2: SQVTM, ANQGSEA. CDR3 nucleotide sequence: TGCAGCGTTGACGGAGACAGGGTAGAAGAGACCCAGTACTTC. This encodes CSVDGDRVEETQYF.

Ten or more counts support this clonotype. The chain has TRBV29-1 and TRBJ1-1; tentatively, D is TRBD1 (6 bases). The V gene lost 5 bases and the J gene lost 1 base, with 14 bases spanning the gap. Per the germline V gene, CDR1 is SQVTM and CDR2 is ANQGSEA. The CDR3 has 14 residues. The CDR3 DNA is TGCAGCGTTAGGGGGGCTCCAGGGAACACTGAAGCTTTCTTT. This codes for CSVRGAPGNTEAFF.

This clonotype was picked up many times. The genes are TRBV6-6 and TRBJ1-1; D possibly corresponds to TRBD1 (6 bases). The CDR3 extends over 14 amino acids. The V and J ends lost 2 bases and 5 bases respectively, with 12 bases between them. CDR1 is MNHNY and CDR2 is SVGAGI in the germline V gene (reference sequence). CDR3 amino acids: CASSYGGGLTEAFF. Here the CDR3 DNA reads TGTGCCAGCAGTTACGGGGGCGGTTTGACTGAAGCTTTCTTT.

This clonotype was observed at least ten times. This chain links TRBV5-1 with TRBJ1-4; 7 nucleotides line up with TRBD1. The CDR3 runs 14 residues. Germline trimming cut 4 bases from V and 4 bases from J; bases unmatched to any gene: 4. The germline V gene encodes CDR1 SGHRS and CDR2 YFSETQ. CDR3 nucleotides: TGCGCCAGCAGCCTCCGGGACAGTAATGAAAAACTGTTTTTT. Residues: CASSLRDSNEKLFF.

CDR3 region: CASSQGSWSSYNSPLHF. The CDR3 DNA follows: TGCGCCAGCAGCCAAGGATCTTGGAGCTCCTATAATTCACCCCTCCACTTT. The chain combines TRBV4-1 with TRBJ1-6, with D uncertain. Germline loops: CDR1 MGHRA, CDR2 YSYEKL. Trimming removed 1 base at V and 0 bases at J, with 10 bases between. This CDR3 is 17 amino acids long.

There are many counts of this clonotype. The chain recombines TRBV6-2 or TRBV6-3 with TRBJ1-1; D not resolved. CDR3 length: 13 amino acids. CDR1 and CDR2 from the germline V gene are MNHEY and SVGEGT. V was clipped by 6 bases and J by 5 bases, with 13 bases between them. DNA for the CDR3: TGTGCCAGCAGCCCTCGGGGAGGGACTGAAGCTTTCTTT. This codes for CASSPRGGTEAFF.

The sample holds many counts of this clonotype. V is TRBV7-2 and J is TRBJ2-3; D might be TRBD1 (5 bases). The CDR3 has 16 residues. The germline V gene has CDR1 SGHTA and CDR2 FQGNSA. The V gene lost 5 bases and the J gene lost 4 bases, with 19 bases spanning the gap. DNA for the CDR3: TGTGCCAGCAGCGGGAACCAGGCAGGGCAAGCAGATACGCAGTATTTT. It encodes CASSGNQAGQADTQYF. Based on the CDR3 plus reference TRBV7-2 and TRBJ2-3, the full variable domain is GAGVSQSPSNKVTEKGKDVELRCDPISGHTALYWYRQSLGQGLEFLIYFQGNSAPDKSGLPSDRFSAERTGGSVSTLTIQRTQQEDSAVYLCASSGNQAGQADTQYFGPGTRLTVL.

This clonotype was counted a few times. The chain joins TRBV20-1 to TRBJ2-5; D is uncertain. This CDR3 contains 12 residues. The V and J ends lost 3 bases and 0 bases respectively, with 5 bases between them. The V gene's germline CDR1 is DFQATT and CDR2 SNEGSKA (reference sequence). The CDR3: CSASLHQETQYF. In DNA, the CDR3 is TGCAGTGCTAGCCTACACCAAGAGACCCAGTACTTC.

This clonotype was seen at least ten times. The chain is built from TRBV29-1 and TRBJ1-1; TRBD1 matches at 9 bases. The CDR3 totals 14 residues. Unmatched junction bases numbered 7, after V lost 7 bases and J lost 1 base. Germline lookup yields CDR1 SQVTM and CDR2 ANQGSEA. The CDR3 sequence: CSAGTGTTNTEAFF. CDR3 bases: TGCAGCGCAGGGACAGGGACGACGAACACTGAAGCTTTCTTT.

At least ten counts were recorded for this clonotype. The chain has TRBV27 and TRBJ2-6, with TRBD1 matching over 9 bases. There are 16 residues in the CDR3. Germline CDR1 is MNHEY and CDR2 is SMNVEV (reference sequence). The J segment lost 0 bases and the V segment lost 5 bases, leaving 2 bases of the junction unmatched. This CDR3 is CASSRTGASGANVLTF. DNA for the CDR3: TGTGCCAGCAGTAGGACAGGGGCCTCTGGGGCCAACGTCCTGACTTTC.